What follows is one T cell receptor beta chain and its context. The sample originates from a study of blood T cell repertoires in COVID-19. Overall study: The analysed material was cDNA or gDNA that came from T cells, B-cell-depleted T cells, or PBMCs.

Original methodology: Counts of nucleated cells, estimated from reference gene primer amplification, were obtained. Produced via immunoSEQ multiplex PCR; TCRdb's table is partial and in-frame only. From that table come the V and J calls and clone size; the DNA was used to work out D and trimming. The sample lists 250,000 or so clones; about nine tenths were seen once. This CDR3 has 15 residues. Trimming at V came to 6 bases and at J to 8 bases, leaving 10 bases not matched to a gene. From germline, CDR1 is SGHAT and CDR2 FQNNGV. The sequencing input was peripheral blood. The source of this sequence is a man aged 40-49 years with active or convalescent COVID-19. The chain has TRBV11-2 and TRBJ1-4; TRBD1 aligns across 9 bases. CDR3 DNA: TGTGCCAGCAGAAGACCGGGACAGGGAGGCGAAAAACTGTTTTTT. Translated: CASRRPGQGGEKLFF.